The 8 T cell receptor beta chains listed next were all sequenced from one sample in a study of human T cells and chemical hapten exposure. From the RACE reads, TCRdb called clonotypes with MiXCR, one entry per CDR3 protein. The sample has 180,000 or so distinct CDR3 sequences; approximately 26% are singletons. Specified time point: patch test 3, about 24 weeks after DPC sensitization. Treatment: therapeutic diphenylcyclopropenone sensitization with weekly scalp DPC. The sample in question was whole blood, obtained in connection with sensitization to the hapten diphenylcyclopropenone (DPC). These receptors were collected from a woman aged 40 to 50 with alopecia areata. Some clones in this sample may be carry-over from other donors' samples.

This chain uses TRBV2 with TRBJ2-1; D possibly corresponds to TRBD2 (7 bases). The V gene lost 8 bases and the J gene lost 8 bases, with 19 bases spanning the gap. The CDR3 extends over 14 amino acids. CDR1 and CDR2 (germline): SNHLY, FYNNEI. This CDR3 reads CASERLRGHDEQFF. In DNA, the CDR3 is TGTGCCAGCGAGCGGCTGCGGGGGCATGATGAGCAGTTCTTC.

The rearrangement links TRBV4-3 to TRBJ2-7; maybe TRBD1 (6 bases). This CDR3 is built from 14 residues. The ends were cut back, 2 bases at V and 5 bases at J, with 13 bases in the middle. Germline CDR1 is LGHNA and CDR2 is YSLEER. The chain's CDR3 is CASSQSHRENEQYF. DNA for the CDR3: TGCGCCAGCAGCCAATCCCACAGGGAAAACGAGCAGTACTTC.

The chain recombines TRBV6-2 or TRBV6-3 with TRBJ1-5; tentative D call: TRBD1 (5 bases). This CDR3 comprises 15 residues. Germline V gene lookup returns CDR1 MNHEY and CDR2 SVGEGT. Trimming pared 2 bases from V and 5 bases from J, leaving 13 bases between. The CDR3 loop is CASSYASRVDQPQHF. The DNA of the CDR3 is TGTGCCAGCAGTTACGCGTCCAGGGTCGATCAGCCCCAGCATTTT.

This clonotype was seen more than once but under ten times. The rearrangement links TRBV20-1 to TRBJ2-7; TRBD2 aligns across 11 bases. This CDR3 has 13 residues. With 6 bases clipped from V and 2 bases from J, the junction kept 3 bases outside the gene matches. The germline V gene encodes CDR1 DFQATT and CDR2 SNEGSKA (reference sequence). The CDR3: CSAPGLAAYEQYF. The CDR3 DNA follows: TGCAGTGCGCCGGGACTAGCGGCCTACGAGCAGTACTTC.

This clonotype appeared a few times. This rearrangement joins TRBV5-1 to TRBJ2-2; 9 bases line up with TRBD2. V lost 0 bases and J lost 0; bases outside the gene matches: 3. CDR3 length equals 17 residues. CDR1 and CDR2 (germline): SGHRS, YFSETQ. In DNA form, the CDR3 reads TGCGCCAGCAGCTTGGAGACTAGCGGCTCGAACACCGGGGAGCTGTTTTTT. Translated: CASSLETSGSNTGELFF. Together with reference TRBV5-1 and TRBJ2-2, the CDR3 gives the full variable domain: KAGVTQTPRYLIKTRGQQVTLSCSPISGHRSVSWYQQTPGQGLQFLFEYFSETQRNKGNFPGRFSGRQFSNSRSEMNVSTLELGDSALYLCASSLETSGSNTGELFFGEGSRLTVL.

This clonotype was counted a few times. The chain uses TRBV4-3 and TRBJ2-1, with 7 positions matching TRBD2. The V segment lost 3 bases and the J segment 4 bases; nucleotides outside the gene matches: 3. Germline CDR1 is LGHNA and CDR2 is YSLEER. The CDR3 contains 14 residues. CDR3 amino acids: CASSHRGEYNEQFF. CDR3 bases: TGCGCCAGCAGCCACCGGGGGGAGTACAATGAGCAGTTCTTC.

This clonotype occurred a few times. The chain employs TRBV9 and TRBJ2-2, with D perhaps matching TRBD2 (5 bases). V was cut by 2 bases and J by 7 bases, with 15 bases left in between. This CDR3 has 15 residues. The germline V gene has CDR1 SGDLS and CDR2 YYNGEE. The CDR3 spells CASSVGPGEGGELFF. CDR3 in DNA: TGTGCCAGCAGCGTTGGGCCAGGCGAGGGCGGGGAGCTGTTTTTT.

The chain has TRBV9 and TRBJ2-1; 13 bases are a match to TRBD2. There are 15 residues in the CDR3. Germline loops: CDR1 SGDLS, CDR2 YYNGEE. The J segment lost 8 bases and the V segment lost 6 bases, leaving 8 bases of the junction unmatched. The CDR3 bases are TGTGCCAGCACCTGGACTAGCGGGAGTGTCGATGAGCAGTTCTTC. Encoded protein: CASTWTSGSVDEQFF.